The clone carrying this T cell receptor (beta chain) was counted once. This sample stems from a study of T cell clones after liver transplantation. Study overall: A pre-transplant mixed lymphocyte reaction with TCRbeta sequencing defined graft-donor-reactive clones followed in post-transplant blood. Subjects received no induction therapy and standard immunosuppression until randomization at 12-24 months post-transplant.

CDR1 is MDHEN and CDR2 is SYDVKM in the germline V gene. V lost 3 bases to trimming and J lost 5 bases; unmatched junction nucleotides: 6. The CDR3 extends over 14 amino acids. The protocol was immunoSEQ multiplex PCR, while the TCRdb copy is restricted to in-frame clones and leaves out a portion. In the table there are about 51,000 clones, 70% to 90% of which are singletons. Material: CD8+ T cells from blood, obtained 12 months after liver transplant. This TCR was recovered from a human patient who received a liver transplant. Some T cells may be the graft donor's. J is TRBJ1-1 and V is TRBV28; the match to TRBD1 covers 7 bases. Here the CDR3 DNA reads TGTGCCAGCAGTTTGTTGACAGGGTCTACTGAAGCTTTCTTT. Amino acid sequence: CASSLLTGSTEAFF.